This T cell receptor (beta chain) emerged from a study of CD8 T cells in ankylosing spondylitis. MiXCR was run by TCRdb on the 5' RACE reads, yielding one entry per CDR3 protein. Of around 340,000 distinct CDR3 sequences in the sample, approximately 15% are singletons; the top ten hold about 1%. The CDR3 runs to 13 residues. Germline CDR1 and CDR2: MGHDK and SYGVNS. V lost 7 bases, J lost 4 bases, and 14 bases lay in between. The origin of this receptor is a male donor with ankylosing spondylitis or in good health (not recorded which). Sequenced: blood, either unsorted or a sorted T cell fraction (not recorded which). The rearrangement uses TRBV25-1 and TRBJ2-7; perhaps TRBD2 as D (6 bases). The CDR3 DNA follows: TGTGCCAGCACCTTAGGCGGGATTTACGAGCAGTACTTC. It codes for CASTLGGIYEQYF.